The source of this T cell receptor (beta chain) is a study of blood T cells in healthy people across ages. Whole-study findings and limits: When one million T cells were used, diversity estimates were thought to be underestimates. Older age coincided with a roughly linear decline in TCR beta diversity per million T cells.

Concerning this clonotype itself: What it recognizes is unknown.

Using a J-beta primer mix together with a sample-barcoded 5' primer, a second PCR was run for about 7 to 12 cycles. TCRdb reprocessed the 5' RACE reads via MiXCR and lists one record per CDR3 protein. The sample contains about 1 million distinct CDR3 sequences, less than 25% of which appear only once. The sample also formed part of further work on T cells of mothers and their children. That work states: Samples came from a few healthy Caucasian mothers and their six children. Sequencing returned over 9 million TCR beta CDR3 reads per mother and 2.5 million to 3 million per child.

The sequence was obtained from a girl between 2 and 10 years old in good health. Sequencing was performed on blood.

CDR3 protein: CASSHGGKSKFF. Written as DNA, the CDR3 is TGCGCCAGCAGCCACGGTGGGAAAAGCAAGTTCTTC. The chain is built from TRBV4-1 and TRBJ2-1; D ambiguous. Trimming removed 3 bases at V and 14 bases at J, with 14 bases between. CDR1 and CDR2 (germline): MGHRA, YSYEKL. The CDR3 is 12 amino acids.